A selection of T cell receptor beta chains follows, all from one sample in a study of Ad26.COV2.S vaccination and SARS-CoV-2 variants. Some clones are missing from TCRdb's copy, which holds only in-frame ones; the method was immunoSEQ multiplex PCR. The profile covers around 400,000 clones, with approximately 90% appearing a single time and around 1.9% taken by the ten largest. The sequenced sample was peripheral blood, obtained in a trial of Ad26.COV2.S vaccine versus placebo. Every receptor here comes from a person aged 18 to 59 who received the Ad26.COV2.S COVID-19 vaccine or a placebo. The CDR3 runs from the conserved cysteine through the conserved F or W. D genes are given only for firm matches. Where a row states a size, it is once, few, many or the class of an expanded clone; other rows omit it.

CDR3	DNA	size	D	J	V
CASSVGQVQETQYF	TGTGCCAGCAGCGTAGGACAGGTCCAAGAGACCCAGTACTTC	.	.	TRBJ2-5	TRBV9
CASSSKGGTSEYF	TGTGCCAGCAGCTCTAAGGGGGGGACAAGCGAGTACTTC	.	.	TRBJ2-7	TRBV2
CSVSTSGRVYEQFF	TGCAGCGTCTCGACTAGCGGGAGGGTCTATGAGCAGTTCTTC	once	TRBD2	TRBJ2-1	TRBV29-1
CASSTTSGSTDTQYF	TGTGCCAGCAGTACGACTAGCGGGAGTACAGATACGCAGTATTTT	once	TRBD2	TRBJ2-3	TRBV2
CASSLFLASYEQYF	TGTGCCAGCAGCTTATTTCTGGCCTCCTACGAGCAGTACTTC	.	.	TRBJ2-7	TRBV7-2
CASSLTSGGPYEQYF	TGTGCCAGCAGCTTGACTAGCGGGGGACCTTACGAGCAGTACTTC	.	TRBD2	TRBJ2-7	TRBV5-4
CASSEGDRGATDTQYF	TGTGCCAGCAGTGAGGGGGACAGGGGTGCAACAGATACGCAGTATTTT	.	TRBD1	TRBJ2-3	TRBV6-2/TRBV6-3
CASSPTSGSQYNEQFF	TGTGCCAGCAGCCCAACTTCGGGATCCCAGTACAATGAGCAGTTCTTC	.	.	TRBJ2-1	TRBV4-2
CASSLGAYNEKLFF	TGTGCCAGCAGCTTGGGGGCTTATAATGAAAAACTGTTTTTT	.	.	TRBJ1-4	TRBV5-8
CAWSTGGSYEQYF	TGTGCCTGGAGTACAGGGGGCAGCTACGAGCAGTACTTC	.	TRBD1	TRBJ2-7	TRBV30
CASSEGPYEQYF	TGTGCCAGCAGTGAAGGCCCCTACGAGCAGTACTTC	many	.	TRBJ2-7	TRBV6-1
CASSYLRGSNTEAFF	TGTGCCAGCAGTTACTTACGGGGTTCGAACACTGAAGCTTTCTTT	.	.	TRBJ1-1	TRBV6-5
CASRAQGSNYGYTF	TGTGCCAGCAGGGCACAGGGAAGCAACTATGGCTACACCTTC	.	.	TRBJ1-2	TRBV27
CASSYDLAGVSNEQFF	TGTGCCAGCAGTTACGATCTAGCGGGAGTCTCCAATGAGCAGTTCTTC	.	TRBD2	TRBJ2-1	TRBV6-5
CATSQANNEKLFF	TGTGCCACCAGTCAGGCTAATAATGAAAAACTGTTTTTT	once	.	TRBJ1-4	TRBV3-1/TRBV3-2
CASSPTPDTQYF	TGTGCCAGCAGCCCGACCCCAGATACGCAGTATTTT	.	.	TRBJ2-3	TRBV5-4
CASSSPLKGFNQPQHF	TGTGCCAGCAGCTCACCCCTGAAGGGTTTCAATCAGCCCCAGCATTTT	once	.	TRBJ1-5	TRBV28
CASSEALGRPPETQYF	TGTGCCAGCAGTGAAGCGCTTGGGAGGCCCCCAGAGACCCAGTACTTC	.	.	TRBJ2-5	TRBV2